Listed here are 22 T cell receptor beta chains from one sample, sequenced in a study of cytomegalovirus exposure and HLA in healthy donors. PCR used 60 Vbeta primers and 13 Jbeta primers. The data were produced by immunoSEQ multiplex PCR, yet TCRdb's version contains in-frame clones alone and is incomplete. Here the sample spans roughly 200,000 clones, 75% to 80% being singletons. Sequencing was carried out using PBMCs. The receptors shown here come from a woman in her 30s in good health and CMV-seropositive.

This clone has just one count. V is TRBV6-1 and J is TRBJ2-1, with D possibly matching TRBD2 (6 bases). The CDR3 has 15 residues. V was pared by 3 bases and J by 9 bases, with 18 bases between. Per the germline V gene, CDR1 is MNHNS and CDR2 is SASEGT. For the CDR3, the DNA is TGTGCCAGCAGTGAGGAATTAGCGGTTGGCTTTGAGCAGTTCTTC. Translation gives CASSEELAVGFEQFF.

This clone was counted between two and nine times. V is TRBV6-1 and J is TRBJ2-3, with 7 positions matching TRBD1. V shed 7 bases and J 0 bases; nucleotides not matched to a gene: 4. Per germline, CDR1 MNHNS and CDR2 SASEGT. The CDR3 covers 14 residues. The CDR3, as DNA: TGTGCCAGCATTACAGGGGCTAGCACAGATACGCAGTATTTT. Translation: CASITGASTDTQYF.

The chain joins TRBV5-1 to TRBJ2-7, with a possible D match to TRBD1 (7 bases). CDR1 is SGHRS, CDR2 YFSETQ, per germline. The V and J ends lost 4 bases and 6 bases respectively, with 20 bases between them. The CDR3 is made up of 15 amino acids. The CDR3 region has the DNA TGCGCCAGCAGCGGACGGGGGACAGAGCCTATCGAGCAGTACTTC. It specifies CASSGRGTEPIEQYF.

This chain joins TRBV4-3 and TRBJ2-7, with D possibly matching TRBD2 (5 bases). CDR1 is LGHNA and CDR2 is YSLEER in the germline V gene. V lost 0 bases, J lost 1 base, and 13 bases lay in between. The length of the CDR3 is 16 residues. The CDR3 DNA reads as TGCGCCAGCAGCCAAGATGCGGCTAGCAGTTCCTACGAGCAGTACTTC. Translation gives CASSQDAASSSYEQYF.

The chain has TRBV5-1 and TRBJ1-5, with TRBD1 as a possible D gene (5 bases). V gave up 0 bases and J gave up 7 bases, with 8 bases separating them. This CDR3 is 13 amino acids long. The germline V gene encodes CDR1 SGHRS and CDR2 YFSETQ. The CDR3 nucleotides read TGCGCCAGCAGCTTGGACAGGTTCCAGCCCCAGCATTTT. Translating gives CASSLDRFQPQHF.

This chain links TRBV28 with TRBJ2-7; 8 positions agree with TRBD2. Germline loops: CDR1 MDHEN, CDR2 SYDVKM. This CDR3 contains 16 residues. Trimming cost V 8 bases and J 3 bases; bases outside gene matches: 15. The CDR3 spells CASGTIGGRPLYEQYF. CDR3 DNA sequence: TGTGCCAGCGGGACGATCGGCGGGAGGCCCCTCTACGAGCAGTACTTC. Supplemented by reference TRBV28 and TRBJ2-7, the full variable domain reads DVKVTQSSRYLVKRTGEKVFLECVQDMDHENMFWYRQDPGLGLRLIYFSYDVKMKEKGDIPEGYSVSREKKERFSLILESASTNQTSMYLCASGTIGGRPLYEQYFGPGTRLTVT.

The rearrangement uses TRBV7-8 and TRBJ2-1; D ambiguous. V lost 4 bases and J lost 3, with 10 bases in between. From germline, CDR1 is SGHVS and CDR2 FQNEAQ. CDR3 length: 14 residues. CDR3 loop: CASSSVEYYNEQFF. CDR3 in DNA: TGTGCCAGCAGCTCTGTGGAGTACTACAATGAGCAGTTCTTC.

The gene calls are TRBV5-1 and TRBJ2-3, with D perhaps matching TRBD2 (5 bases). Looked up from germline, CDR1 is SGHRS and CDR2 is YFSETQ. This CDR3 comprises 15 residues. Trimming shortened V by 1 base and J by 0 bases, and 9 bases separated the two germline ends. Here the CDR3 DNA reads TGCGCCAGCAGCTTGTCTAGCCCAAGCACAGATACGCAGTATTTT. Protein sequence: CASSLSSPSTDTQYF.

The genes are TRBV19 and TRBJ1-1, with D possibly being TRBD1 (5 bases). The germline gives CDR1 LNHDA, CDR2 SQIVND (reference sequence). The CDR3 sequence is 14 residues long. Trimming removed 3 bases at V and 3 bases at J, with 11 bases between. The DNA for the CDR3 is TGTGCCAGTAGTATCTTGGGGGGGGACACTGAAGCTTTCTTT. It yields the protein CASSILGGDTEAFF.

CDR3 coding DNA: TGTGCCAGCAGTTTCGACAGGGAAGAGACCCAGTACTTC. Protein: CASSFDREETQYF. The chain couples TRBV6-5 to TRBJ2-5, with 7 bases matching TRBD1. With 4 bases clipped from V and 3 bases from J, the junction kept 2 bases outside the gene matches. The CDR3 runs to 13 residues. Germline V gene sequence: CDR1 MNHEY, CDR2 SVGAGI.

The chain carries TRBV14 and TRBJ2-1, with a weak D call TRBD2 (6 bases). This CDR3 region has 14 residues. From germline, CDR1 is SGHDN and CDR2 FVKESK. Trimming stripped 4 bases from V and 9 bases from J, with 16 bases between. CDR3 in DNA: TGTGCCAGCAGCCGAAAGAATCAGGAGGGTGAGCAGTTCTTC. Amino acids: CASSRKNQEGEQFF.

V is TRBV27 and J is TRBJ2-7; 10 bases agree with TRBD2. V lost 3 bases to trimming and J lost 2 bases; unmatched junction nucleotides: 7. Germline CDR1 and CDR2: MNHEY and SMNVEV (reference sequence). There are 16 residues in the CDR3. The CDR3: CASSFSSGGVAYEQYF. DNA of the CDR3: TGTGCCAGCAGTTTCTCTAGCGGGGGAGTCGCCTACGAGCAGTACTTC.

The V and J genes are TRBV7-3 and TRBJ2-5; 7 bases line up with TRBD2. Germline CDR1 reads SGHTA; CDR2 reads FQGTGA. The CDR3 spans 16 residues. V was pared by 2 bases and J by 1 base, with 7 bases of the junction left unmatched. This chain's CDR3 is CASSLGPASGQETQYF. The CDR3 nucleotides are TGTGCCAGCAGCTTAGGCCCGGCTAGCGGCCAAGAGACCCAGTACTTC. Using reference TRBV7-3 and TRBJ2-5 for the parts outside the CDR3, the full variable domain is GAGVSQTPSNKVTEKGKYVELRCDPISGHTALYWYRQSLGQGPEFLIYFQGTGAADDSGLPNDRFFAVRPEGSVSTLKIQRTERGDSAVYLCASSLGPASGQETQYFGPGTRLLVL.

This clone was picked up a small number of times. V and J are TRBV18 and TRBJ1-6; the D is unclear. The V end was cut by 5 bases, the J end by 8 bases, with 13 bases between. The CDR3 runs to 14 residues. CDR1 is KGHSH, CDR2 LQKENI, per germline. The CDR3 spells CASSSTTGYSPLHF. CDR3 nucleotide sequence: TGTGCCAGCTCATCGACTACCGGGTATTCACCCCTCCACTTT.

In its sample, this clone was seen a few times. The rearrangement links TRBV9 to TRBJ2-3; TRBD2 matches 9 bases. The CDR3 runs to 17 residues. Germline V gene lookup returns CDR1 SGDLS and CDR2 YYNGEE. With 4 bases clipped from V and 2 bases from J, the junction kept 11 bases outside the gene matches. In nucleotides, the CDR3 is TGTGCCAGCAGCATCGGGGTGGCGGGAGGGATCACAGATACGCAGTATTTT. It yields the protein CASSIGVAGGITDTQYF.

This sequence joins TRBV27 and TRBJ2-2; D perhaps matches TRBD1 (6 bases). Germline loops: CDR1 MNHEY, CDR2 SMNVEV (reference sequence). Deletions cut 5 bases from V and 0 bases from J, with 10 bases between. CDR3 length: 15 amino acids. DNA for the CDR3: TGTGCCAGCAGTCGGGACACATCGAACACCGGGGAGCTGTTTTTT. This translates into CASSRDTSNTGELFF.

This clone was observed a few times. The chain carries TRBV7-9 and TRBJ2-5, with TRBD1 matching 10 bases. Germline-derived CDR1 and CDR2 are SEHNR and FQNEAQ (reference sequence). V trimming: 3 bases; J trimming: 5 bases; junction bases outside the gene matches: 3. There are 14 residues in the CDR3. The CDR3 region is CASSLTGGGETQYF. In DNA, the CDR3 is TGTGCCAGCAGCTTGACAGGGGGCGGCGAGACCCAGTACTTC.

This clone has more than one count but fewer than ten. The chain employs TRBV6-1 and TRBJ2-7; D gene ambiguous. The CDR3 has 15 residues. Trimming took off 6 bases at V and 0 bases at J, with 15 bases between the two ends. CDR1 MNHNS and CDR2 SASEGT come from the germline V gene. CDR3 bases: TGTGCCAGCAGGGCCGGTGGGCCAAACTCCTACGAGCAGTACTTC. Its protein is CASRAGGPNSYEQYF.

A single count supports this clone. At the DNA level, this CDR3 is encoded by other sequences in the same sample as well. The chain joins TRBV27 to TRBJ1-4, with D perhaps matching TRBD1 (6 bases). The CDR3 is 14 amino acids. Trimming stripped 6 bases from V and 8 bases from J, with 16 bases between. CDR1 and CDR2 from the germline V gene are MNHEY and SMNVEV (reference sequence). The CDR3 DNA reads TGTGCCAGCAGCCTAAACAGGGTTTCGGAAAAACTGTTTTTT. Protein: CASSLNRVSEKLFF.

The rearrangement joins TRBV5-6 to TRBJ1-5; 7 nucleotides match TRBD1. The CDR3 has 15 residues. The trim removed 4 bases at V and 0 bases at J, leaving 4 bases unmatched. Germline values: CDR1 SGHDT, CDR2 YYEEEE. The CDR3: CASSPGTVSNQPQHF. In DNA, the CDR3 is TGTGCCAGCAGCCCCGGGACAGTTAGCAATCAGCCCCAGCATTTT.

The chain has TRBV2 and TRBJ1-4; D gene uncertain. This CDR3 spans 13 amino acids. Per the germline V gene, CDR1 is SNHLY and CDR2 is FYNNEI. With 8 bases removed from V and 5 bases from J, the gap between germline ends came to 12 bases. DNA for the CDR3: TGTGCCAGCGCTGGACGGGAGAATGAAAAACTGTTTTTT. Amino acid sequence: CASAGRENEKLFF.

The chain links TRBV7-2 to TRBJ1-3; D possibly corresponds to TRBD1 (6 bases). This CDR3 is 13 amino acids long. Germline loops: CDR1 SGHTA, CDR2 FQGNSA. Trimming cost V 5 bases and J 6 bases, with 11 bases left between them. The CDR3 sequence: CASSPDSLNTIYF. The CDR3 region has the DNA TGTGCCAGCAGCCCGGACAGCCTAAACACCATATATTTT. The full variable domain, completed using reference TRBV7-2 and TRBJ1-3, is GAGVSQSPSNKVTEKGKDVELRCDPISGHTALYWYRQSLGQGLEFLIYFQGNSAPDKSGLPSDRFSAERTGGSVSTLTIQRTQQEDSAVYLCASSPDSLNTIYFGEGSWLTVV.